This T cell receptor beta chain derives from a study of blood T cells in healthy people across ages. Whole-study context: Capture by template switching was about one barcoded beta molecule per two T cells. Points from the study as a whole: More naive CD4+ cells and higher diversity marked long-lived donors relative to aged donors. TCR beta diversity per million T cells fell roughly linearly with age.

About this clonotype: The antigen remains unidentified.

A second PCR, run for about 7 to 11 cycles, used a sample-barcoded 5' primer plus a J-beta primer mix. MiXCR, applied by TCRdb to the 5' RACE reads, yields one record per CDR3 protein. The repertoire holds over 1.5 million distinct CDR3 sequences, with roughly 49% as singletons. The donors, aged roughly 6 to 100, were healthy Caucasians from Russia. The source material was blood. The receptor comes from a woman in her thirties or forties in good health.

The chain's CDR3 is CAISPGTGDNEQFF. The DNA of the CDR3 is TGTGCCATCAGTCCCGGGACAGGGGACAATGAGCAGTTCTTC. The rearrangement links TRBV10-3 to TRBJ2-1; 10 bases agree with TRBD1. V dropped 5 bases and J dropped 5; count of bases not matched to a gene: 3. The CDR3 contains 14 residues. Germline V gene sequence: CDR1 ENHRY, CDR2 SYGVKD.